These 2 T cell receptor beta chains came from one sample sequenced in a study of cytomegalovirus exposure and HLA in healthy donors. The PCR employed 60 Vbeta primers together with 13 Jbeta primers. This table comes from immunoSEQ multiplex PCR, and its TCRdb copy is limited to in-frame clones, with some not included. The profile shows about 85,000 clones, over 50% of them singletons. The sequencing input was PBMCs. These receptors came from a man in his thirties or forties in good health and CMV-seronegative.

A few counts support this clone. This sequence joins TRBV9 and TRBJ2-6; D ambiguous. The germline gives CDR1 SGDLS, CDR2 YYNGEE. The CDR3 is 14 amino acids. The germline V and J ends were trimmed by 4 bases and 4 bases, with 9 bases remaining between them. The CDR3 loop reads CASSTGHGANVLTF. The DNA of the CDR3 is TGTGCCAGCAGCACCGGTCACGGGGCCAACGTCCTGACTTTC.

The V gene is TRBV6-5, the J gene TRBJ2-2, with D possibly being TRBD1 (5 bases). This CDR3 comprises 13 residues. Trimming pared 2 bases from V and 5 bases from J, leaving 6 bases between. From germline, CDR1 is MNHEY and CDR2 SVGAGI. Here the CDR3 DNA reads TGTGCCAGCAGTTACCGACAGACCGGGGAGCTGTTTTTT. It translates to CASSYRQTGELFF.